The 10 T cell receptor beta chains listed next were all sequenced from one sample in a study of CD8+CD57+ T cells in acquired aplastic anemia. Genomic DNA provided the template from which TCR beta VDJ and CDR3 profiles were obtained. Each CDR3 protein is one row after TCRdb ran MiXCR on the reads. The table has about 220,000 distinct CDR3 sequences, 34% seen once; the top ten hold 1.1%. Sample: sorted CD4+, CD8+, or CD8+CD57+ T cells (not recorded which) from PBMCs. The source of these receptors is a human donor in good health, serving as a control.

The CDR3 sequence: CASSDGTDQRGQYF. DNA of the CDR3: TGTGCCAGCAGCGATGGGACGGACCAAAGGGGGCAGTACTTC. The chain joins TRBV5-4 to TRBJ2-7; D possibly uses TRBD1 or TRBD2 (5 bases each). The CDR3 loop spans 14 amino acids. Trimming cost V 4 bases and J 9 bases, with 20 bases left between them. CDR1 is SGHNT, CDR2 YYREEE, per germline (reference sequence).

This clonotype was recorded a few times. The chain joins TRBV6-1 to TRBJ2-5; no reliable D call. Trimming removed 4 bases at V and 2 bases at J, with 14 bases between. There are 15 residues in the CDR3. Germline V gene sequence: CDR1 MNHNS, CDR2 SASEGT. CDR3 nucleotide sequence: TGTGCCAGCAGTGTGTCCCTTCGGTGGCAAGAGACCCAGTACTTC. Translating gives CASSVSLRWQETQYF.

This clonotype was recorded many times. This chain uses TRBV10-2 with TRBJ2-1; D might be TRBD1 (6 bases). From germline, CDR1 is WSHSY and CDR2 SAAADI. The CDR3 loop spans 16 amino acids. The V end lost 5 bases, the J end lost 7 bases, and 21 bases lay between the germline ends. The CDR3 loop is CASSFGGQGRGNEQFF. Here the CDR3 DNA reads TGCGCCAGCAGTTTTGGTGGCCAGGGGCGAGGAAATGAGCAGTTCTTC.

This clonotype turned up a few times. Compared with germline, one end of the junction differs, possibly owing to a read error. This chain connects TRBV11-2 to TRBJ1-1, with D perhaps TRBD1 (5 bases). The CDR3 totals 13 residues. Germline CDR1 reads SGHAT; CDR2 reads FQNNGV. Written as DNA, the CDR3 is TGTGCCAGCAGCCTGGACTGGGGCGCCGAATTGATCTTT. Translating it yields CASSLDWGAELIF.

This clonotype came up a few times. The rearrangement joins TRBV19 to TRBJ1-4, with D tentatively TRBD1 (5 bases). Germline V CDR1 and CDR2: LNHDA, SQIVND (reference sequence). The CDR3 contains 16 residues. Trimming shortened V by 4 bases and J by 0 bases, and 12 bases separated the two germline ends. CDR3 in amino acids: CASSKGRTATNEKLFF. The CDR3 nucleotides read TGTGCCAGTAGTAAGGGGCGGACCGCAACTAATGAAAAACTGTTTTTT.

This clonotype was observed a few times. The rearrangement uses TRBV14 and TRBJ1-2; possibly TRBD1 for D (5 bases). CDR1 and CDR2 from the germline V gene are SGHDN and FVKESK. V gave up 0 bases and J gave up 8 bases, with 22 bases separating them. CDR3 size: 17 residues. CDR3 bases: TGTGCCAGCAGCCAAGATGGATGGAGGGGCTCTAATATGGGCTACACCTTC. It is translated as CASSQDGWRGSNMGYTF.

With regard to this clonotype: A much bigger clone sits one base away, suggesting this may be a read error. The chain links TRBV20-1 to TRBJ1-2, with TRBD1 identical over 7 bases. The CDR3 is 13 residues long. The germline CDR1 and CDR2 sequences are DFQATT and SNEGSKA (reference sequence). The chain's CDR3 is CSASRQGVGGYAF. Written as DNA, the CDR3 is TGCAGTGCTAGTCGTCAGGGGGTGGGTGGCTACGCCTTC.

Worth noting for this clonotype: The junction departs from germline at one end; a sequencing error may be responsible. DNA of the CDR3: TGTACCAGCAGTCCCCGGACAGGCATGGCCTACGAGCAGTACTTC. This translates into CTSSPRTGMAYEQYF. V usage is TRBV12-3 or TRBV12-4 and J usage is TRBJ2-7; 7 bases are a match to TRBD1. The CDR3 is made up of 15 amino acids.

V is TRBV29-1 and J is TRBJ2-1; no firm D call. V lost 8 bases to trimming and J lost 5 bases, with 7 bases between them. CDR3 length: 10 residues. Germline V gene lookup returns CDR1 SQVTM and CDR2 ANQGSEA. This CDR3 reads CSLYHNEQFF. The CDR3, as DNA: TGCAGCTTATATCACAATGAGCAGTTCTTC.

Concerning this clonotype itself: The junction departs from the called germline gene at one end, perhaps through a read error. V usage is TRBV25-1 and J usage is TRBJ2-3; 10 positions agree with TRBD1. CDR1 is MGHDK, CDR2 SYGVNS, per germline. The CDR3 spans 16 residues. CDR3 region: CASSLNRQGASDTQYF. The DNA for the CDR3 is TGCGCCAGCAGCCTCAATCGACAGGGGGCGTCAGATACGCAGTATTTT.